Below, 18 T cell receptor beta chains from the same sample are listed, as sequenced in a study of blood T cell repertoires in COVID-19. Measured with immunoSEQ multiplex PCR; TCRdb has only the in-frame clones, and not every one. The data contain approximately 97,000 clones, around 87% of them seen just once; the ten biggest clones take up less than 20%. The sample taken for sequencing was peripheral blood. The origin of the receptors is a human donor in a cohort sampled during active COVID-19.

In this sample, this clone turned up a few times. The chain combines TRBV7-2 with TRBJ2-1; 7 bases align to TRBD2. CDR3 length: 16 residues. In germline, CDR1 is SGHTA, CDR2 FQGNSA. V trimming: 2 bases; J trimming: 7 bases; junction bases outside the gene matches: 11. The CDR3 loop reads CASSLSGGRGLNEQFF. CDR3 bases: TGTGCCAGCAGCTTAAGTGGCGGGAGAGGTTTGAATGAGCAGTTCTTC. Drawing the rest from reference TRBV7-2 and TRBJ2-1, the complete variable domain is GAGVSQSPSNKVTEKGKDVELRCDPISGHTALYWYRQSLGQGLEFLIYFQGNSAPDKSGLPSDRFSAERTGGSVSTLTIQRTQQEDSAVYLCASSLSGGRGLNEQFFGPGTRLTVL.

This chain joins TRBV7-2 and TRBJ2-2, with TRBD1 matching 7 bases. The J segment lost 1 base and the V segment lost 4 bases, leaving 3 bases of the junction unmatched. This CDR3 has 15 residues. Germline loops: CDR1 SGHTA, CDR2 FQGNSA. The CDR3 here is CASSSHRGNTGELFF. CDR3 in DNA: TGTGCCAGCAGCTCCCACAGGGGGAACACCGGGGAGCTGTTTTTT.

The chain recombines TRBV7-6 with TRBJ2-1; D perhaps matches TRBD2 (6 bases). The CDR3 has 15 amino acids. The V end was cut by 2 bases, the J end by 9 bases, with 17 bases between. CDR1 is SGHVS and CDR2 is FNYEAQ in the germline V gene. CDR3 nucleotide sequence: TGTGCCAGCAGCTTATTCGTGGGTAGCGGCGGTGAGCAGTTCTTC. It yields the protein CASSLFVGSGGEQFF.

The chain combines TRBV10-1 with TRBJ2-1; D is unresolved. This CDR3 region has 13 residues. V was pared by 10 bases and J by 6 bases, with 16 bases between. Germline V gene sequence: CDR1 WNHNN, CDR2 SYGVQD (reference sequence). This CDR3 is CATRPDSGNEQFF. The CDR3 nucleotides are TGCGCCACGAGACCGGATTCGGGCAATGAGCAGTTCTTC.

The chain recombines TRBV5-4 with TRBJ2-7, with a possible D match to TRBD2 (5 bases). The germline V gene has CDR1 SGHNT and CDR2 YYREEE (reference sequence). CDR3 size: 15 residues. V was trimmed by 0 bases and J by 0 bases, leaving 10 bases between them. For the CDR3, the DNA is TGTGCCAGCAGCTTGGTGGGCGGACTCTCCTACGAGCAGTACTTC. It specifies CASSLVGGLSYEQYF.

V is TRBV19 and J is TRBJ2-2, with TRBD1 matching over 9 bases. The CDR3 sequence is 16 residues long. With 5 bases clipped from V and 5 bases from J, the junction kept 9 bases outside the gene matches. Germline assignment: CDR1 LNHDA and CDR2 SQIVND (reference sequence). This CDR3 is CASSHLDRGWTGELFF. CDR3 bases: TGTGCCAGTAGTCATCTGGACAGGGGTTGGACCGGGGAGCTGTTTTTT.

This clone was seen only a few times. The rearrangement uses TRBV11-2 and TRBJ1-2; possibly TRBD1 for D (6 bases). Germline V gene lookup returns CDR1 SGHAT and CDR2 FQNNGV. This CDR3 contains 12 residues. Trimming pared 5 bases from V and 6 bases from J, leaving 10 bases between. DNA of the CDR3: TGTGCCAGCAGCATATGGACAGATGGCTACACCTTC. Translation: CASSIWTDGYTF.

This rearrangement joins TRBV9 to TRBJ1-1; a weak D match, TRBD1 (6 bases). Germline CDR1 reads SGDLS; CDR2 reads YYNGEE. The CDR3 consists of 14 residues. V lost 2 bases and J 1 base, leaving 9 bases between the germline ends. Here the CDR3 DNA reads TGTGCCAGCAGCGTGAGGGGGGGGAACACTGAAGCTTTCTTT. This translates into CASSVRGGNTEAFF. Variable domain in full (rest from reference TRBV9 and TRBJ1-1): DSGVTQTPKHLITATGQRVTLRCSPRSGDLSVYWYQQSLDQGLQFLIQYYNGEERAKGNILERFSAQQFPDLHSELNLSSLELGDSALYFCASSVRGGNTEAFFGQGTRLTVV.

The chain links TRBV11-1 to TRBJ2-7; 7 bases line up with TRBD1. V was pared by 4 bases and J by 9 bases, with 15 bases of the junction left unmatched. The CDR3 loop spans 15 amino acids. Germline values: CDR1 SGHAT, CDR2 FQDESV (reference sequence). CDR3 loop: CASSSGQIPLVGQYF. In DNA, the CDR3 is TGTGCCAGCAGCTCGGGACAGATACCCCTAGTTGGGCAGTACTTC.

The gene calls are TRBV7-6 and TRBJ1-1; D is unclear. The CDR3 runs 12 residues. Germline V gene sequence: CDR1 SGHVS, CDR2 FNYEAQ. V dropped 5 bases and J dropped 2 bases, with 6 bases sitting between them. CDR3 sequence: CASSTLNTEAFF. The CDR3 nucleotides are TGTGCCAGCAGCACACTAAACACTGAAGCTTTCTTT. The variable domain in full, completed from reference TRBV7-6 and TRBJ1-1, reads GAGVSQSPRYKVTKRGQDVALRCDPISGHVSLYWYRQALGQGPEFLTYFNYEAQQDKSGLPNDRFSAERPEGSISTLTIQRTEQRDSAMYRCASSTLNTEAFFGQGTRLTVV.

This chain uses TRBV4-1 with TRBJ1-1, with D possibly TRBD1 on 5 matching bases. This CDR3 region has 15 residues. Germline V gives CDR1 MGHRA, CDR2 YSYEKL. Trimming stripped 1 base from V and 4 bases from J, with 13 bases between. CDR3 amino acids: CASSQGAGLGTEAFF. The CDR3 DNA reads TGCGCCAGCAGCCAAGGGGCGGGGCTGGGCACTGAAGCTTTCTTT.

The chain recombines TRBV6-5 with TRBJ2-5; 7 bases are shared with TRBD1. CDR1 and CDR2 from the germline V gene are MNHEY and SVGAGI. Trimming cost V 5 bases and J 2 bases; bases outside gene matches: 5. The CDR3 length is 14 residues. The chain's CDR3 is CASSKDRRQETQYF. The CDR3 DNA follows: TGTGCCAGCAGTAAGGACAGGAGACAAGAGACCCAGTACTTC.

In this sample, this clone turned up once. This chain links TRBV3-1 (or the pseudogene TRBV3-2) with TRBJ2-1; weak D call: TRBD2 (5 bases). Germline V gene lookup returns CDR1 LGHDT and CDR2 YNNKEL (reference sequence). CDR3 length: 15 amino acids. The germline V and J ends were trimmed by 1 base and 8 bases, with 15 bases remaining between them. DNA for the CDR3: TGTGCCAGCAGCCAAGGAATTGAGCGGAGGCATGAGCAGTTCTTC. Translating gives CASSQGIERRHEQFF.

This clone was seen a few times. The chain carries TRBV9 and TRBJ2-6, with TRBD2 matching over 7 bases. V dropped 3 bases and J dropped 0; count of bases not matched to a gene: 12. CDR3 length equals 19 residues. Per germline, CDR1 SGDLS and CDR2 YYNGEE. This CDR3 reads CASSDHYRDYPSGANVLTF. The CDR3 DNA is TGTGCCAGCAGCGACCACTACCGGGACTACCCCTCTGGGGCCAACGTCCTGACTTTC.

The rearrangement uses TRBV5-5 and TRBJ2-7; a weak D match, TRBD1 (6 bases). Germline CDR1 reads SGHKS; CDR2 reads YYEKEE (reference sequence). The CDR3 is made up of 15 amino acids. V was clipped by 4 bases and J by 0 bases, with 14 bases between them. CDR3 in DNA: TGTGCCAGCAGCCAAAGACAGGTTTTCTCCTACGAGCAGTACTTC. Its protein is CASSQRQVFSYEQYF.

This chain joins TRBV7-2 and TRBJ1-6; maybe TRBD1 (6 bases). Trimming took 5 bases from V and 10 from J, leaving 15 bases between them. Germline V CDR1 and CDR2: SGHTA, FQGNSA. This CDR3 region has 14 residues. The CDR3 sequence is CASSILDRNSPLHF. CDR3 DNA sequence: TGTGCCAGCAGCATACTAGACAGGAACTCACCCCTCCACTTT.

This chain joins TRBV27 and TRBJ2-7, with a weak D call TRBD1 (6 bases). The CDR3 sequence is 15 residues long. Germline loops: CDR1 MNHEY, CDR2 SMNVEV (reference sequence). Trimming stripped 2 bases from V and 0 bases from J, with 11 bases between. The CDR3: CASSLAGASSYEQYF. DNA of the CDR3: TGTGCCAGCAGTTTAGCAGGGGCAAGCTCCTACGAGCAGTACTTC.

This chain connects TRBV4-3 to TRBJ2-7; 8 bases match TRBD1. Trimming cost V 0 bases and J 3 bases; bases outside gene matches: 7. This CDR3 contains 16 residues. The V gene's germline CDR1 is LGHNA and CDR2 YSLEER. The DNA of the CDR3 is TGCGCCAGCAGCCAAGAGTTCTGGACAGGGAACTACGAGCAGTACTTC. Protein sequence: CASSQEFWTGNYEQYF.